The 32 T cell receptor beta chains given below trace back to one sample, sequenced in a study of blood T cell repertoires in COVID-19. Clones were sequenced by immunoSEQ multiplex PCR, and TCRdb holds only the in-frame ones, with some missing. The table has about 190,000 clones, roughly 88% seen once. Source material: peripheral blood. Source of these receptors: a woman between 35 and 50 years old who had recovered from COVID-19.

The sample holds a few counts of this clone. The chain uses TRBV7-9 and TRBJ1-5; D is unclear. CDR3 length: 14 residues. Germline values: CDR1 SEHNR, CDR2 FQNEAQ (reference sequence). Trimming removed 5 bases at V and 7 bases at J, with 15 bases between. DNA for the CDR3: TGTGCCAGCAGCCCCTACAGCTCCAACCAGCCCCAGCATTTT. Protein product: CASSPYSSNQPQHF.

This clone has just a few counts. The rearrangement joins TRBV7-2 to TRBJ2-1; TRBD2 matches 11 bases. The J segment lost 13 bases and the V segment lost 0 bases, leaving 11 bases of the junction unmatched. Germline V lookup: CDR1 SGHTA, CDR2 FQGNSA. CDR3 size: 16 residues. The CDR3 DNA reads TGTGCCAGCAGCTTAGCGGATCCCGGGACTAGCGGAAATCAGTTCTTC. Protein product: CASSLADPGTSGNQFF.

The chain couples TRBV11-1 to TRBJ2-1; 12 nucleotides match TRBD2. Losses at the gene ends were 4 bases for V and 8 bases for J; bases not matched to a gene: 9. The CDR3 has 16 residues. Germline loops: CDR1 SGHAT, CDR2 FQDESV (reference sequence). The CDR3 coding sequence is TGTGCCAGCAGCTGGCTAGCGGGAGGGCCTCGGGATGAGCAGTTCTTC. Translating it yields CASSWLAGGPRDEQFF.

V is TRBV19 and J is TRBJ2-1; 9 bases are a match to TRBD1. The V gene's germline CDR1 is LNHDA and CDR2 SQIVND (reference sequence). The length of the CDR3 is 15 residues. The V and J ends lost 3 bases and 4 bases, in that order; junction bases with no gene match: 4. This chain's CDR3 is CASSMGQGRYNEQFF. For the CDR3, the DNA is TGTGCCAGTAGTATGGGACAGGGTAGGTACAATGAGCAGTTCTTC.

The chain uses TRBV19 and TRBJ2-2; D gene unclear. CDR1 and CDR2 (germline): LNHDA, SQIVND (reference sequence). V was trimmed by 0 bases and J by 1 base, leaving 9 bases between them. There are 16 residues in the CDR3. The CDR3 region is CASSIDGSGNTGELFF. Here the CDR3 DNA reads TGTGCCAGTAGTATAGATGGGTCAGGGAACACCGGGGAGCTGTTTTTT.

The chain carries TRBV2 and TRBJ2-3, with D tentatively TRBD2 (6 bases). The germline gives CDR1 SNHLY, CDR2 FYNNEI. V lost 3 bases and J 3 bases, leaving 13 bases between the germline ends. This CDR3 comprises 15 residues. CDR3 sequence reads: CASSEEGSRTDTQYF. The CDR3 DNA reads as TGTGCCAGCAGTGAGGAGGGGTCGAGAACAGATACGCAGTATTTT.

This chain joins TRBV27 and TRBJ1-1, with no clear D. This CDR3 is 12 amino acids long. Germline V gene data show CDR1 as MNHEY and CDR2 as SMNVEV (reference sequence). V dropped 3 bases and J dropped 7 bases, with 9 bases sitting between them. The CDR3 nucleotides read TGTGCCAGCAGTTTTATGGGAGATGAAGCTTTCTTT. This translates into CASSFMGDEAFF.

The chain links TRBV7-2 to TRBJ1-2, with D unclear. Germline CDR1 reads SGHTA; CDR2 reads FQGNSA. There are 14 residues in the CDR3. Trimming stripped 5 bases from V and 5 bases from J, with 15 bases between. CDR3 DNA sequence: TGTGCCAGCAGCCACGTGGGAGGGCTATATGGCTACACCTTC. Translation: CASSHVGGLYGYTF.

CDR3 protein: CASSSTPGQGLVGANVLTF. The CDR3 region has the DNA TGTGCCAGCAGCTCGACACCGGGACAGGGATTGGTGGGGGCCAACGTCCTGACTTTC. This sequence joins TRBV7-9 and TRBJ2-6; 9 positions match TRBD1. Per the germline V gene, CDR1 is SEHNR and CDR2 is FQNEAQ (reference sequence). Germline trimming cut 4 bases from V and 4 bases from J; bases unmatched to any gene: 14. The CDR3 runs 19 residues.

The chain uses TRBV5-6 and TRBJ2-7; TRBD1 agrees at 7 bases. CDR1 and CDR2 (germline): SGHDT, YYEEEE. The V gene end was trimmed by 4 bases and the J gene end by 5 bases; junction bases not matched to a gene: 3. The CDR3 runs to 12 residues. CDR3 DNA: TGTGCCAGCAGCCCGGGGACAGACGAGCAGTACTTC. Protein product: CASSPGTDEQYF.

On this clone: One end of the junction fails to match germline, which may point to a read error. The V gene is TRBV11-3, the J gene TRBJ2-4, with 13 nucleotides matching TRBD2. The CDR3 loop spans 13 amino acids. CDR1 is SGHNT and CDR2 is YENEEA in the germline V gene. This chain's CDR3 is CASSSGTSGVLNF. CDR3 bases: TGTGCCAGCAGCTCCGGGACTAGCGGGGTGTTAAACTTC.

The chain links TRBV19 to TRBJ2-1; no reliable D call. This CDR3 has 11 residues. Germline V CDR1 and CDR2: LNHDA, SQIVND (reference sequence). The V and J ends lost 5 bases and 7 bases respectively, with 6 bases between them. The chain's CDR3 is CASSVVNEQFF. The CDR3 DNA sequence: TGTGCCAGTAGTGTCGTAAATGAGCAGTTCTTC.

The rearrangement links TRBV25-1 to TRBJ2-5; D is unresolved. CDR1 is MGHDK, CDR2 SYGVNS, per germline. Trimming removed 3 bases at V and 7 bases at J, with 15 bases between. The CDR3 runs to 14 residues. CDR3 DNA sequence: TGTGCCAGCAGTGAGGTAGACGGAGCCCGGACCCAGTACTTC. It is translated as CASSEVDGARTQYF. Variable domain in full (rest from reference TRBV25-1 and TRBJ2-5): EADIYQTPRYLVIGTGKKITLECSQTMGHDKMYWYQQDPGMELHLIHYSYGVNSTEKGDLSSESTVSRIRTEHFPLTLESARPSHTSQYLCASSEVDGARTQYFGPGTRLLVL.

The CDR3 protein is CASSQLRTSGRAEQFF. CDR3 bases: TGTGCCAGCAGCCAACTCCGGACTAGCGGGAGGGCTGAGCAGTTCTTC. The chain is built from TRBV14 and TRBJ2-1; 15 bases fit TRBD2. Germline trimming cut 2 bases from V and 9 bases from J; bases unmatched to any gene: 5. The CDR3 runs 16 residues. Germline V gene data show CDR1 as SGHDN and CDR2 as FVKESK. Together with reference TRBV14 and TRBJ2-1, the CDR3 gives the full variable domain: EAGVTQFPSHSVIEKGQTVTLRCDPISGHDNLYWYRRVMGKEIKFLLHFVKESKQDESGMPNNRFLAERTGGTYSTLKVQPAELEDSGVYFCASSQLRTSGRAEQFFGPGTRLTVL.

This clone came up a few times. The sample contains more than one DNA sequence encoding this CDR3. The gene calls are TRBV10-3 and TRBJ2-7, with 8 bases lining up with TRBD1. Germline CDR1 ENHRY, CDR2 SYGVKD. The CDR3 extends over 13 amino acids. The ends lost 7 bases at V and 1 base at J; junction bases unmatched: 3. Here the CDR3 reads CAIKTGDSYEQYF. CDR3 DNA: TGTGCCATCAAGACAGGGGATTCCTACGAGCAGTACTTC.

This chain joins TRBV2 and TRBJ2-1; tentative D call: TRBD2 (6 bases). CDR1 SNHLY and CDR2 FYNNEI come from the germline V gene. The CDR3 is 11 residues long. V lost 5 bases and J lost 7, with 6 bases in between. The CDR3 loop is CASSRENEQFF. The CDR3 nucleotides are TGTGCCAGCAGTCGGGAGAATGAGCAGTTCTTC. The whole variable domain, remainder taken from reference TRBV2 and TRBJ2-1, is EPEVTQTPSHQVTQMGQEVILRCVPISNHLYFYWYRQILGQKVEFLVSFYNNEISEKSEIFDDQFSVERPDGSNFTLKIRSTKLEDSAMYFCASSRENEQFFGPGTRLTVL.

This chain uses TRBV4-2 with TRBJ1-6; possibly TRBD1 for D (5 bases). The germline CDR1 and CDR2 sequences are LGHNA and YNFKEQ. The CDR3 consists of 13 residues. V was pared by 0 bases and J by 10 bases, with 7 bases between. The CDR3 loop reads CASSQEQGSPLHF. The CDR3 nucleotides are TGTGCCAGCAGCCAAGAGCAGGGATCACCCCTCCACTTT.

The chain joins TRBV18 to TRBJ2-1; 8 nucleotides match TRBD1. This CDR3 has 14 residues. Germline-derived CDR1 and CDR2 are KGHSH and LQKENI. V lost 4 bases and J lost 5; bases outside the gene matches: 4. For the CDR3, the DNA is TGTGCCAGCTCACTAGCGGACAGGGACAATGAGCAGTTCTTC. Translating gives CASSLADRDNEQFF.

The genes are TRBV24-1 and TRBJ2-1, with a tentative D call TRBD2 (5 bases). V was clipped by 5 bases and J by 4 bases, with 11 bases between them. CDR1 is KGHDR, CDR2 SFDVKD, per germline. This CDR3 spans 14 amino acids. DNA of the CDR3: TGTGCCACCAGTGTAAGCGGACCTTACAATGAGCAGTTCTTC. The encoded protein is CATSVSGPYNEQFF.

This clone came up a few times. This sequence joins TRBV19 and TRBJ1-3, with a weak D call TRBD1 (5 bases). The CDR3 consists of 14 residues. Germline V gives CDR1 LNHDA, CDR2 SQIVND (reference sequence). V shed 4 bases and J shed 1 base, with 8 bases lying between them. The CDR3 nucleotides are TGTGCCAGTAGTAGCAGGGTTTCTGGAAACACCATATATTTT. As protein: CASSSRVSGNTIYF.

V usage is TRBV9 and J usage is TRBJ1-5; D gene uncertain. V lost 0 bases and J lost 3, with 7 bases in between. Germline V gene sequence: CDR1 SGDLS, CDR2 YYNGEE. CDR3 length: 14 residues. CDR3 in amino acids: CASSVDSSNQPQHF. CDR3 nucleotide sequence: TGTGCCAGCAGCGTAGACAGTTCCAATCAGCCCCAGCATTTT.

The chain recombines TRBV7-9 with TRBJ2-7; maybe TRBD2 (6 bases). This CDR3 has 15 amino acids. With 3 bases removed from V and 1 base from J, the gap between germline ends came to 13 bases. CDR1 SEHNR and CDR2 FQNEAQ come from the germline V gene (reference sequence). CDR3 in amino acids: CASSFGSGLSYEQYF. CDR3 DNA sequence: TGTGCCAGCAGCTTTGGTAGCGGACTTTCCTACGAGCAGTACTTC.

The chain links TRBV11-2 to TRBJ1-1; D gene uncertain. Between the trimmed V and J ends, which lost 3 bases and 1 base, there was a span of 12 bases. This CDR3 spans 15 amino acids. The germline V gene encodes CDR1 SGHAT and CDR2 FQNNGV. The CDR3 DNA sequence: TGTGCCAGCAGCTTGAGTACAGTGCAGAACACTGAAGCTTTCTTT. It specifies CASSLSTVQNTEAFF.

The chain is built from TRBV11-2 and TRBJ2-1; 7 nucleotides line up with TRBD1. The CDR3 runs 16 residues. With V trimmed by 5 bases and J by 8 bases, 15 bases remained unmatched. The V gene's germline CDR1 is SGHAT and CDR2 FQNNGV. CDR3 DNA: TGTGCCAGCAGCCCCCGCCTAAGGACCCAGGGGGATGAGCAGTTCTTC. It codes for CASSPRLRTQGDEQFF.

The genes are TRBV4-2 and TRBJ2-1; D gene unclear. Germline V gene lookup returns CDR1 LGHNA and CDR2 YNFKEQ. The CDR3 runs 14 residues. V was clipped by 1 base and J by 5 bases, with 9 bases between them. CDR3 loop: CASSQVSDNNEQFF. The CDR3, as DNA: TGTGCCAGCAGCCAAGTGAGCGATAACAATGAGCAGTTCTTC.

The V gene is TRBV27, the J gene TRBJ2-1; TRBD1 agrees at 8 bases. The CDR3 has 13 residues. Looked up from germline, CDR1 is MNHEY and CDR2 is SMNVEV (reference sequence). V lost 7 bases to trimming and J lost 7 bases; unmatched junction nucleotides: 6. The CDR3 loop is CASTPDRANEQFF. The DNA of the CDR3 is TGTGCCAGCACCCCGGACAGGGCGAATGAGCAGTTCTTC.

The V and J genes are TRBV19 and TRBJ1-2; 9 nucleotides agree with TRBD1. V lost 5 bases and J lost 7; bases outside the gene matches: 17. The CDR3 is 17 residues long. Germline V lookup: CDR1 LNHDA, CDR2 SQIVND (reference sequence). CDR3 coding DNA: TGTGCCAGTAGTTCGACAGGGGGTAGCGAGGTGGTCGGTGGCTACACCTTC. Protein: CASSSTGGSEVVGGYTF.

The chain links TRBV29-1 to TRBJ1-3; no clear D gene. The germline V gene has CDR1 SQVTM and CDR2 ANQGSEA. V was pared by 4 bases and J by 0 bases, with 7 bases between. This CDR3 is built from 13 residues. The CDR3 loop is CSVGSSSGNTIYF. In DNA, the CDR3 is TGCAGCGTTGGTAGCAGCTCTGGAAACACCATATATTTT.

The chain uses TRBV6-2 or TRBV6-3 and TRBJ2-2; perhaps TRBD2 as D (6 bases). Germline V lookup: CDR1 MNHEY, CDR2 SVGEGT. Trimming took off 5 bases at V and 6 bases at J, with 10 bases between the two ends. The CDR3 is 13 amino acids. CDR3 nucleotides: TGTGCCAGCAGTGCGACTAGTGCCGGGGAGCTGTTTTTT. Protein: CASSATSAGELFF.

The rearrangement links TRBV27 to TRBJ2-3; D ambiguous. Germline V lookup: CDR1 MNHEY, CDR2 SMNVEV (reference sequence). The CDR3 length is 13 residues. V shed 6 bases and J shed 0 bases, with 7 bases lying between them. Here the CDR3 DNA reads TGTGCCAGCAGAGATACTAGCACAGATACGCAGTATTTT. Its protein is CASRDTSTDTQYF.

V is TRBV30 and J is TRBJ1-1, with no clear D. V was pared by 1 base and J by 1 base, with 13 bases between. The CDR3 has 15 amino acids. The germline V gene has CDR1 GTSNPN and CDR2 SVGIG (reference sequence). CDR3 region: CAWSAGGTSNTEAFF. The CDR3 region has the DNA TGTGCCTGGAGTGCGGGTGGCACTTCGAACACTGAAGCTTTCTTT. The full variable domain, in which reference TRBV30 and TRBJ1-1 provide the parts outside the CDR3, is SQTIHQWPATLVQPVGSPLSLECTVEGTSNPNLYWYRQAAGRGLQLLFYSVGIGQISSEVPQNLSASRPQDRQFILSSKKLLLSDSGFYLCAWSAGGTSNTEAFFGQGTRLTVV.

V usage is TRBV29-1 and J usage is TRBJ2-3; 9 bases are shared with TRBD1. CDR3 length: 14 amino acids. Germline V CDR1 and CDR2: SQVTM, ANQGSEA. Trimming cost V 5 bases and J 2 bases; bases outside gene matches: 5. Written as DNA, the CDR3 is TGCAGCGTTACGGGACAGGGAAACACAGATACGCAGTATTTT. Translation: CSVTGQGNTDTQYF.